Below, 4 T cell receptor beta chains from the same sample are listed, as sequenced in a study of blood T cell repertoires in COVID-19. Repertoires were generated with immunoSEQ multiplex PCR, while TCRdb's copy carries only in-frame clones and drops some. The profile shows about 49,000 clones, about 90% of them singletons. The sample was peripheral blood. These receptors were collected from a human donor in a cohort sampled during active COVID-19.

This sequence joins TRBV14 and TRBJ2-6; no reliable D call. The CDR3 extends over 19 amino acids. Germline CDR1 reads SGHDN; CDR2 reads FVKESK. Trimming cost V 3 bases and J 0 bases, with 18 bases left between them. CDR3 in amino acids: CASSHVRFSRGSGANVLTF. DNA of the CDR3: TGTGCCAGCAGCCATGTACGATTCTCCCGCGGCTCTGGGGCCAACGTCCTGACTTTC. Filled out from reference TRBV14 and TRBJ2-6, the complete variable domain reads EAGVTQFPSHSVIEKGQTVTLRCDPISGHDNLYWYRRVMGKEIKFLLHFVKESKQDESGMPNNRFLAERTGGTYSTLKVQPAELEDSGVYFCASSHVRFSRGSGANVLTFGAGSRLTVL.

This chain links TRBV12-3 or TRBV12-4 with TRBJ2-7; TRBD1 agrees at 7 bases. Trimming removed 5 bases from V and 7 bases from J; junction bases left unmatched: 5. This CDR3 is built from 12 residues. The chain's CDR3 is CASSQTGMEQYF. CDR3 nucleotide sequence: TGTGCCAGCAGTCAGACAGGGATGGAGCAGTACTTC.

This sequence joins TRBV5-1 and TRBJ1-5, with a weak D call TRBD1 (5 bases). The CDR3 consists of 17 residues. The ends were cut back, 0 bases at V and 4 bases at J, with 17 bases in the middle. Germline V gene sequence: CDR1 SGHRS, CDR2 YFSETQ. The chain's CDR3 is CASSLAPRGVGNQPQHF. The CDR3 DNA follows: TGCGCCAGCAGCTTGGCCCCCCGGGGGGTAGGGAATCAGCCCCAGCATTTT.

The chain combines TRBV4-2 with TRBJ2-4; 11 positions match TRBD2. This CDR3 contains 13 residues. Trimming cost V 0 bases and J 15 bases; bases outside gene matches: 4. Germline-derived CDR1 and CDR2 are LGHNA and YNFKEQ. The CDR3 here is CASSQDTGTSGYF. The CDR3 nucleotides are TGTGCCAGCAGCCAAGATACCGGGACTAGCGGGTACTTC.